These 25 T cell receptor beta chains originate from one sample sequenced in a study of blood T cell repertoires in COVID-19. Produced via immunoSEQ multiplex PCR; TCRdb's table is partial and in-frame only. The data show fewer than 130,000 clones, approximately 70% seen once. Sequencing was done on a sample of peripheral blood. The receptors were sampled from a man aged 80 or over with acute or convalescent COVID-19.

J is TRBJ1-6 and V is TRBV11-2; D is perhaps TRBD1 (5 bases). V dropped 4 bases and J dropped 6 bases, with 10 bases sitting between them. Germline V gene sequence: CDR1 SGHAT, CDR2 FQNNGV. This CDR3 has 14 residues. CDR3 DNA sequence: TGTGCCAGCAGCTCCGGGGGAAGTAATTCACCCCTCCACTTT. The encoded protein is CASSSGGSNSPLHF.

The CDR3 protein is CSVISVNTEAFF. The CDR3 DNA follows: TGCAGCGTCATTTCGGTGAACACTGAAGCTTTCTTT. This chain connects TRBV29-1 to TRBJ1-1; D not certain. From germline, CDR1 is SQVTM and CDR2 ANQGSEA. The CDR3 is 12 residues long. With 6 bases removed from V and 0 bases from J, the gap between germline ends came to 8 bases.

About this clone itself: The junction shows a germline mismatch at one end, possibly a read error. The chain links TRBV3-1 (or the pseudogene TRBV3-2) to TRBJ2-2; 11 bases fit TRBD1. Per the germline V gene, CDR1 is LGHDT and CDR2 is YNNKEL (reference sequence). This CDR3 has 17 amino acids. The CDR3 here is CARSRGTGGVNTGELFF. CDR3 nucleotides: TGTGCCCGCAGCCGGGGGACAGGGGGGGTTAACACCGGGGAGCTGTTTTTT.

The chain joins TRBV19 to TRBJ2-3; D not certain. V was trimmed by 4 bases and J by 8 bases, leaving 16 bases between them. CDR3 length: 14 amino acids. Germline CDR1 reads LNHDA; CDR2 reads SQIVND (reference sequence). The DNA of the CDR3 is TGTGCCAGTAGTAGCAATCTACTGTCAGGTACGCAGTATTTT. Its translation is CASSSNLLSGTQYF.

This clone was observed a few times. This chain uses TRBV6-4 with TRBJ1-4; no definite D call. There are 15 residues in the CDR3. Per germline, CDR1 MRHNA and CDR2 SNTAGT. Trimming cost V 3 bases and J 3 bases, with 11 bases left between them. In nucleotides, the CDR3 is TGTGCCAGCAGTGAGGGGAGGGATCCTAATGAAAAACTGTTTTTT. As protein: CASSEGRDPNEKLFF.

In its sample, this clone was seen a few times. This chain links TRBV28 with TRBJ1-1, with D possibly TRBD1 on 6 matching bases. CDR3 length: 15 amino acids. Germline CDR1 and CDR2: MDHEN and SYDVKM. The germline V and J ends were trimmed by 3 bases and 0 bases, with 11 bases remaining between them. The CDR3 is CASSLGAFMNTEAFF. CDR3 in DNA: TGTGCCAGCAGTTTGGGGGCTTTTATGAACACTGAAGCTTTCTTT.

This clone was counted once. The DNA of the CDR3 is TGCGCCAGCAGCCCCACAGGGCCCGGGGCCAACGTCCTGACTTTC. Its protein is CASSPTGPGANVLTF. The chain uses TRBV5-1 and TRBJ2-6; a weak D match, TRBD1 (6 bases). Trimming cost V 4 bases and J 4 bases, with 12 bases left between them. Germline V gene data show CDR1 as SGHRS and CDR2 as YFSETQ. The CDR3 extends over 15 amino acids.

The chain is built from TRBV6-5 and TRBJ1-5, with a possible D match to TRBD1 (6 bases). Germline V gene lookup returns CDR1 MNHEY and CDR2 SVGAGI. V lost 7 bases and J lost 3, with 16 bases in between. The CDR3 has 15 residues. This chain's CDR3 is CASMNTGQLNQPQHF. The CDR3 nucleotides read TGTGCCAGCATGAATACGGGACAACTCAATCAGCCCCAGCATTTT.

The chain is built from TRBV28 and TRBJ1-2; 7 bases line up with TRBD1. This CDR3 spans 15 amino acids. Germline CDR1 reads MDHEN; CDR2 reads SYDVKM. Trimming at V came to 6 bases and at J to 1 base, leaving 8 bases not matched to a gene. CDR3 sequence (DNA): TGTGCCAGCAGCACCGAGGGGGCGGGTAACTATGGCTACACCTTC. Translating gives CASSTEGAGNYGYTF.

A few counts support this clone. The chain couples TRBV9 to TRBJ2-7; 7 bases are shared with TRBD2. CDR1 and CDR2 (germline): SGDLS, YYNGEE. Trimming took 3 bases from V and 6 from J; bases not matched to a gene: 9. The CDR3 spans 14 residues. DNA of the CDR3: TGTGCCAGCAGCGAGGGGAGGGGTGTGAGCGAGCAGTACTTC. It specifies CASSEGRGVSEQYF.

CDR3 nucleotide sequence: TGTGCCAGCAGTTCAGGGGCGCGCACAGATACGCAGTATTTT. This translates into CASSSGARTDTQYF. The rearrangement uses TRBV28 and TRBJ2-3, with D possibly matching TRBD1 (6 bases). The germline CDR1 and CDR2 sequences are MDHEN and SYDVKM. The V and J ends lost 4 bases and 1 base respectively, with 9 bases between them. The CDR3 has 14 residues.

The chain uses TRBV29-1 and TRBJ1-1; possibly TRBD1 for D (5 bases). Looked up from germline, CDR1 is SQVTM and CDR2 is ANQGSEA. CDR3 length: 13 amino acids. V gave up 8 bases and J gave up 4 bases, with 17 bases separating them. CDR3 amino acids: CSYLRGGGTEAFF. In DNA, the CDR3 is TGCAGCTACCTTAGGGGCGGTGGCACTGAAGCTTTCTTT.

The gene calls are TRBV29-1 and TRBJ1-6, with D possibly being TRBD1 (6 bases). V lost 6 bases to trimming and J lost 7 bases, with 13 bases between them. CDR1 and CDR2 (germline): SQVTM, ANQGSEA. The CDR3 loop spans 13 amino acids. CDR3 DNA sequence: TGCAGCGTGAGGGCAGGGACAAATTCACCCCTCCACTTT. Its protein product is CSVRAGTNSPLHF.

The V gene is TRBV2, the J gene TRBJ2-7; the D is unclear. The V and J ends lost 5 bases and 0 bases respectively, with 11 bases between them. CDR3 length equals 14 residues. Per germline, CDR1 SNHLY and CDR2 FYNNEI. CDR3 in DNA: TGTGCCAGCAGTTACCCAAGGAGCTCCTACGAGCAGTACTTC. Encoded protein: CASSYPRSSYEQYF.

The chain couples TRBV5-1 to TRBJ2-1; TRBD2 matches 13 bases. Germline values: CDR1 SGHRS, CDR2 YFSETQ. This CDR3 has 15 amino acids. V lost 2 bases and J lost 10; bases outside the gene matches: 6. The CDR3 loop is CASSLGTSGVREQFF. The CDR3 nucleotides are TGCGCCAGCAGCTTAGGGACTAGCGGGGTCAGGGAGCAGTTCTTC. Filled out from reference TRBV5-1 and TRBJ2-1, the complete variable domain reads KAGVTQTPRYLIKTRGQQVTLSCSPISGHRSVSWYQQTPGQGLQFLFEYFSETQRNKGNFPGRFSGRQFSNSRSEMNVSTLELGDSALYLCASSLGTSGVREQFFGPGTRLTVL.

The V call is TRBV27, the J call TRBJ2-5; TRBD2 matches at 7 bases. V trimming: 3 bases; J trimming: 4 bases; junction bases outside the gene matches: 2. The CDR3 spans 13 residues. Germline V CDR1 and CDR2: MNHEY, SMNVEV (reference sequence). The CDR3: CASSFRGGETQYF. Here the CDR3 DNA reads TGTGCCAGCAGTTTCCGCGGGGGAGAGACCCAGTACTTC.

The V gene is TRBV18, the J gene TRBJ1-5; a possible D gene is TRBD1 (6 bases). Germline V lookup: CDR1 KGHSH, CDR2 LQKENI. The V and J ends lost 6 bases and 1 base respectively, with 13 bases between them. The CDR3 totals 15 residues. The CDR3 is CASSPGAGSNQPQHF. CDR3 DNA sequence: TGTGCCAGCTCTCCAGGGGCCGGAAGCAATCAGCCCCAGCATTTT. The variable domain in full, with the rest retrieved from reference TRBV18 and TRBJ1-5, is NAGVMQNPRHLVRRRGQEARLRCSPMKGHSHVYWYRQLPEEGLKFMVYLQKENIIDESGMPKERFSAEFPKEGPSILRIQQVVRGDSAAYFCASSPGAGSNQPQHFGDGTRLSIL.

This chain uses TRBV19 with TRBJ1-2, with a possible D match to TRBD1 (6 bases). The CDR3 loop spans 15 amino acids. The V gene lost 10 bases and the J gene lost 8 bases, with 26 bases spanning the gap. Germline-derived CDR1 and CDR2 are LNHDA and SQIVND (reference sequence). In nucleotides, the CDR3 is TGTGCCACCACTGGTCGGGGGGCCCTAGTCTACGGCTACACCTTC. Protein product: CATTGRGALVYGYTF. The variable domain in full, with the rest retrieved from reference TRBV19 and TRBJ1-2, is DGGITQSPKYLFRKEGQNVTLSCEQNLNHDAMYWYRQDPGQGLRLIYYSQIVNDFQKGDIAEGYSVSREKKESFPLTVTSAQKNPTAFYLCATTGRGALVYGYTFGSGTRLTVV.

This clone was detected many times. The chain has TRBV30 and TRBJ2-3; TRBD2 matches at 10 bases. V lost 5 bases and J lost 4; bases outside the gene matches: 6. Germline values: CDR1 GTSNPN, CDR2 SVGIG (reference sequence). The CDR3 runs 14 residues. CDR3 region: CAWGRGLAPDTQYF. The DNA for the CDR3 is TGTGCCTGGGGAAGGGGACTAGCGCCAGATACGCAGTATTTT.

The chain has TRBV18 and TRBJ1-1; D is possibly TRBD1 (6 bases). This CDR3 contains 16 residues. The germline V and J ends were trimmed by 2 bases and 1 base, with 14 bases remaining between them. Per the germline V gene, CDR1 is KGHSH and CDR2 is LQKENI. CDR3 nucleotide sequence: TGTGCCAGCTCACCAAGGGTACCGGGACAGAACACTGAAGCTTTCTTT. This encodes CASSPRVPGQNTEAFF. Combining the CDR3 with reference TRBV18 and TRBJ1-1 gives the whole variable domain NAGVMQNPRHLVRRRGQEARLRCSPMKGHSHVYWYRQLPEEGLKFMVYLQKENIIDESGMPKERFSAEFPKEGPSILRIQQVVRGDSAAYFCASSPRVPGQNTEAFFGQGTRLTVV.

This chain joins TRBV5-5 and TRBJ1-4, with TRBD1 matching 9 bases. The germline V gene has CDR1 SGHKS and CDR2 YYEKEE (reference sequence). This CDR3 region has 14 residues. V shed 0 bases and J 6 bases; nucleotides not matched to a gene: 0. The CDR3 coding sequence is TGTGCCAGCAGCTTGGACAGGGGGCATGAAAAACTGTTTTTT. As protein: CASSLDRGHEKLFF.

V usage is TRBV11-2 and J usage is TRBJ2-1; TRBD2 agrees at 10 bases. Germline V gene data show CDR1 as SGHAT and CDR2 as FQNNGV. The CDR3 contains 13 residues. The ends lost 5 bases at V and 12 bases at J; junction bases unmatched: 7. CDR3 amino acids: CASSEQGTSVQFF. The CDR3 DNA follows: TGTGCCAGCAGCGAACAGGGGACTAGCGTGCAGTTCTTC.

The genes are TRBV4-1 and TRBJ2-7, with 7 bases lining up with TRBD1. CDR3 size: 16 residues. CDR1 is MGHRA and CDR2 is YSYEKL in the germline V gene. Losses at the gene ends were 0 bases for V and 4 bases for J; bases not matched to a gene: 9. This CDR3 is CASSQDEGAGRYEQYF. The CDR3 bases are TGCGCCAGCAGCCAAGATGAGGGGGCCGGAAGGTACGAGCAGTACTTC.

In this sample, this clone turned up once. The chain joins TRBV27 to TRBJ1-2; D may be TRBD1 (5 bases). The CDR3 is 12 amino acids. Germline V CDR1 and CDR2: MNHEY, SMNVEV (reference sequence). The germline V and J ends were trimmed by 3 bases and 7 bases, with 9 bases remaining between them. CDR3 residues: CASSFLGGGYTF. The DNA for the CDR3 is TGTGCCAGCAGTTTTTTGGGGGGTGGCTACACCTTC.

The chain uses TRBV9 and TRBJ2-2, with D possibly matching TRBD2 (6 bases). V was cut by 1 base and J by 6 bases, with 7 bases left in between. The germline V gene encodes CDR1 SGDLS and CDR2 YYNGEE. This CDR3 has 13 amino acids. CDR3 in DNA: TGTGCCAGCAGCGTATGGGGGGCCGGGGAGCTGTTTTTT. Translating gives CASSVWGAGELFF.